This section outlines one T cell receptor beta chain sequence together with its context. As yet, its antigen is unknown. PCR amplification relied on 60 Vbeta primers (plus 13 Jbeta primers). Measured with immunoSEQ multiplex PCR; TCRdb has only the in-frame clones, and not every one. The profile shows about 200,000 clones, 79% of them singletons. This sample was included in a study of cytomegalovirus exposure and HLA in healthy donors. Study-wide results and limits: A later analysis linked a missense DCLRE1C variant to TCR beta V- and J-gene trimming.

The sample consisted of PBMCs. The source is a woman younger than 45 in good health and CMV-seropositive.

The CDR3 region has the DNA TGTGCCAGCAGCTTAGGGGACTTTGAGACAGATACGCAGTATTTT. This sequence encodes CASSLGDFETDTQYF. This chain connects TRBV7-9 to TRBJ2-3; the D gene is possibly TRBD2 (6 bases). Trimming cost V 1 base and J 3 bases, with 11 bases left between them. This CDR3 contains 15 residues. Germline CDR1 reads SEHNR; CDR2 reads FQNEAQ (reference sequence).